A single sample is the source of the 2 T cell receptor beta chains below, sequenced in a study of blood T cell repertoires in COVID-19. Measured with immunoSEQ multiplex PCR; TCRdb has only the in-frame clones, and not every one. The sample carries some 340,000 clones, 80% to 90% recorded once. The sample was PBMCs or T cells enriched from blood (not recorded which). The receptors shown here come from a woman in her twenties or thirties who had recovered from COVID-19.

In this sample, this clone turned up a few times. CDR3 in DNA: TGTGCCAGCTCGCCCCCTGACTTCACTGAAGCTTTCTTT. Protein sequence: CASSPPDFTEAFF. The chain recombines TRBV18 with TRBJ1-1; D uncertain. Trimming removed 6 bases at V and 4 bases at J, with 12 bases between. The germline V gene encodes CDR1 KGHSH and CDR2 LQKENI. This CDR3 has 13 residues.

This rearrangement joins TRBV14 to TRBJ2-7; D is undetermined. Germline V gene lookup returns CDR1 SGHDN and CDR2 FVKESK. This CDR3 is built from 16 residues. The germline V and J ends were trimmed by 0 bases and 3 bases, with 15 bases remaining between them. CDR3 DNA sequence: TGTGCCAGCAGCCAAGACGGTTCAGGCTCGTTCTACGAGCAGTACTTC. Translated, it gives CASSQDGSGSFYEQYF.